Presented here are 10 T cell receptor beta chains from one specimen sequenced in a study of cytomegalovirus exposure and HLA in healthy donors. The table came from immunoSEQ multiplex PCR; TCRdb's copy has only in-frame clones and leaves some out. Among 120,000 or so clones listed, 85% to 90% were seen once. Sequencing input: PBMCs. The receptors come from a woman under 30 in good health and CMV-seronegative.

This clone has a handful of counts. The chain links TRBV6-1 to TRBJ2-2; the match to TRBD2 covers 7 bases. The CDR3 has 14 residues. Germline CDR1 MNHNS, CDR2 SASEGT. Trimming cost V 5 bases and J 5 bases; bases outside gene matches: 5. CDR3 coding DNA: TGTGCCAGCAGTCCAGCGGGAAGGACCGGGGAGCTGTTTTTT. Translating it yields CASSPAGRTGELFF.

The chain employs TRBV5-4 and TRBJ2-7, with 7 positions matching TRBD1. Germline assignment: CDR1 SGHNT and CDR2 YYREEE (reference sequence). With V trimmed by 4 bases and J by 3 bases, 4 bases remained unmatched. The CDR3 sequence is 13 residues long. In nucleotides, the CDR3 is TGTGCCAGCAGCATGGGACAGAGCTACGAGCAGTACTTC. It specifies CASSMGQSYEQYF.

In its sample, this clone was seen once. This chain connects TRBV2 to TRBJ1-5; no reliable D call. Germline V gene sequence: CDR1 SNHLY, CDR2 FYNNEI. V was trimmed by 1 base and J by 4 bases, leaving 8 bases between them. The CDR3 is 14 amino acids. CDR3 region: CASSEGDGNQPQHF. CDR3 nucleotides: TGTGCCAGCAGTGAAGGTGACGGGAATCAGCCCCAGCATTTT.

This chain connects TRBV13 to TRBJ2-7; 12 bases fit TRBD1. V was clipped by 3 bases and J by 4 bases; unmatched bases: 7. The CDR3 loop spans 16 amino acids. The germline V gene encodes CDR1 PRHDT and CDR2 FYEKMQ (reference sequence). The CDR3 coding sequence is TGTGCCAGCAGCTTGCTAGGGACAGGGGGCCAGTACGAGCAGTACTTC. Protein: CASSLLGTGGQYEQYF.

The chain combines TRBV13 with TRBJ2-1; the match to TRBD2 covers 8 bases. CDR1 is PRHDT and CDR2 is FYEKMQ in the germline V gene (reference sequence). J lost 5 bases, V lost 7 bases, and 10 bases had no gene match. The CDR3 is 15 residues long. CDR3 amino acids: CASTLGRDYNNEQFF. CDR3 nucleotides: TGTGCCAGCACCCTCGGGAGGGACTACAACAATGAGCAGTTCTTC.

The chain recombines TRBV2 with TRBJ2-7; TRBD2 agrees at 8 bases. The germline V gene has CDR1 SNHLY and CDR2 FYNNEI. The CDR3 runs to 15 residues. V was clipped by 2 bases and J by 9 bases; unmatched bases: 12. CDR3 loop: CASSENGMTSAGQYF. CDR3 nucleotide sequence: TGTGCCAGCAGTGAAAATGGGATGACTAGCGCTGGGCAGTACTTC.

The chain links TRBV19 to TRBJ1-4; D perhaps matches TRBD1 (5 bases). Germline V gives CDR1 LNHDA, CDR2 SQIVND (reference sequence). The CDR3 sequence is 12 residues long. The V end lost 3 bases, the J end lost 9 bases, and 8 bases lay between the germline ends. CDR3 amino acids: CASSIGGKKLFF. The DNA of the CDR3 is TGTGCCAGTAGTATTGGGGGGAAAAAACTGTTTTTT.

The chain carries TRBV6-1 and TRBJ2-3; perhaps TRBD2 as D (5 bases). V was shortened by 4 bases and J by 10 bases, with 18 bases between the two germline ends. Per the germline V gene, CDR1 is MNHNS and CDR2 is SASEGT. The CDR3 runs 14 residues. The CDR3 DNA follows: TGTGCCAGCAGTGTCGCGGGCATCTCTGCCCCGCAGTATTTT. This codes for CASSVAGISAPQYF.

Only one count was recorded for this clone. The rearrangement uses TRBV29-1 and TRBJ1-1; D is unresolved. The CDR3 runs 13 residues. V lost 6 bases and J 0 bases, leaving 11 bases between the germline ends. From germline, CDR1 is SQVTM and CDR2 ANQGSEA. In DNA, the CDR3 is TGCAGCGTATTACAGCTTTTGAACACTGAAGCTTTCTTT. Protein sequence: CSVLQLLNTEAFF.

A single count supports this clone. The rearrangement links TRBV4-1 to TRBJ1-2, with a weak D call TRBD1 (5 bases). Germline V gene lookup returns CDR1 MGHRA and CDR2 YSYEKL. CDR3 length equals 16 residues. V was cut by 2 bases and J by 0 bases, with 13 bases left in between. The CDR3 sequence is CASSQFQGTANYGYTF. The CDR3 region has the DNA TGCGCCAGCAGCCAATTCCAGGGTACCGCTAACTATGGCTACACCTTC.